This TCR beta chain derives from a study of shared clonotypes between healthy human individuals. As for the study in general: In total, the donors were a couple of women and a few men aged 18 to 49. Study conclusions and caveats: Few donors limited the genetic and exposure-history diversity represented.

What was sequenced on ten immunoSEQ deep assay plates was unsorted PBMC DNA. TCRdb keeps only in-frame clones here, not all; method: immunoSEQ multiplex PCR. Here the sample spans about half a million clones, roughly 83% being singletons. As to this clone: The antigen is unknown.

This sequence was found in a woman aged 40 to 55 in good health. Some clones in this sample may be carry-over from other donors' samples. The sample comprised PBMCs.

In DNA, the CDR3 is TGTGCCAGCAGCTTTGCAGGACCTACCGTCCTGGAGCAGTACTTC. This codes for CASSFAGPTVLEQYF. The rearrangement links TRBV7-2 to TRBJ2-7; D remains unclear. The CDR3 is 15 amino acids. The V and J ends lost 3 bases and 7 bases respectively, with 19 bases between them. The germline V gene encodes CDR1 SGHTA and CDR2 FQGNSA.